The 10 T cell receptor beta chains below come from one sample, sequenced in a study of OX40 agonist ivuxolimab in advanced cancers. The method was immunoSEQ multiplex PCR; TCRdb's version includes in-frame clones alone and lacks a portion of them. The table includes about 79,000 clones, 75% to 95% detected once. The input for sequencing was CD4+ or CD8+ T cells sorted from blood, taken in a trial of the OX40 agonist ivuxolimab. The receptors were gathered from an adult with an advanced solid tumor such as melanoma, head and neck, liver or kidney cancer.

This chain uses TRBV27 with TRBJ2-7; D is possibly TRBD2 (6 bases). Trimming stripped 2 bases from V and 4 bases from J, with 24 bases between. CDR1 MNHEY and CDR2 SMNVEV come from the germline V gene (reference sequence). This CDR3 contains 18 residues. As DNA, the CDR3 is TGTGCCAGCAGTTTACAGAGTCCGTTAGGGCAGGGAGGATACGAGCAGTACTTC. It encodes CASSLQSPLGQGGYEQYF.

The gene calls are TRBV6-5 and TRBJ2-7; D is unresolved. Trimming left V 2 bases short and J 2 bases short, with 16 bases between. There are 16 residues in the CDR3. Per the germline V gene, CDR1 is MNHEY and CDR2 is SVGAGI. CDR3 in DNA: TGTGCCAGCAGTTACGCCCCTCCGGAGTTACCCTACGAGCAGTACTTC. It is translated as CASSYAPPELPYEQYF.

The chain carries TRBV28 and TRBJ2-3, with 7 bases matching TRBD1. The germline gives CDR1 MDHEN, CDR2 SYDVKM. The CDR3 length is 15 residues. The V gene end was trimmed by 5 bases and the J gene end by 5 bases; junction bases not matched to a gene: 10. CDR3 sequence (DNA): TGTGCCAGCAGTCCCCAGGGGGTGTCCGGAGATACGCAGTATTTT. Protein: CASSPQGVSGDTQYF.

The chain has TRBV27 and TRBJ2-5; 14 nucleotides match TRBD2. CDR3 length: 17 residues. Germline V gene sequence: CDR1 MNHEY, CDR2 SMNVEV (reference sequence). Unmatched junction bases numbered 7, after V lost 3 bases and J lost 4 bases. For the CDR3, the DNA is TGTGCCAGCAGTTTTCGGGGGACTAGCGGGAGACGAGAGACCCAGTACTTC. Translation: CASSFRGTSGRRETQYF.

The chain recombines TRBV19 with TRBJ2-3; tentative D call: TRBD2 (6 bases). Germline loops: CDR1 LNHDA, CDR2 SQIVND (reference sequence). Trimming took off 6 bases at V and 2 bases at J, with 30 bases between the two ends. This CDR3 contains 20 residues. The CDR3 region is CASSPAASGTWVEATDTQYF. CDR3 DNA sequence: TGTGCCAGTAGCCCTGCGGCCTCCGGGACTTGGGTAGAGGCCACAGATACGCAGTATTTT.

This chain connects TRBV7-9 to TRBJ2-1; TRBD1 or TRBD2 may be the D gene (6 bases each). Per germline, CDR1 SEHNR and CDR2 FQNEAQ (reference sequence). The CDR3 runs to 16 residues. V lost 5 bases, J lost 6 bases, and 20 bases lay in between. This CDR3 is CASSAKGGGMFNEQFF. As DNA, the CDR3 is TGTGCCAGCAGCGCCAAGGGGGGCGGGATGTTCAATGAGCAGTTCTTC. Drawing the rest from reference TRBV7-9 and TRBJ2-1, the complete variable domain is DTGVSQNPRHKITKRGQNVTFRCDPISEHNRLYWYRQTLGQGPEFLTYFQNEAQLEKSRLLSDRFSAERPKGSFSTLEIQRTEQGDSAMYLCASSAKGGGMFNEQFFGPGTRLTVL.

The V gene is TRBV29-1, the J gene TRBJ2-1, with 11 bases identical to TRBD2. After removal of 7 bases from V and 2 bases from J, the junction contained 7 bases not matched to a gene. The germline CDR1 and CDR2 sequences are SQVTM and ANQGSEA. The CDR3 totals 15 residues. CDR3: CSGLATSGTYNEQFF. CDR3 DNA sequence: TGCAGCGGTCTTGCGACTAGCGGGACCTACAATGAGCAGTTCTTC.

This chain links TRBV30 with TRBJ2-2, with 9 bases matching TRBD2. The CDR3 has 14 amino acids. V trimming: 5 bases; J trimming: 7 bases; junction bases outside the gene matches: 8. Germline assignment: CDR1 GTSNPN and CDR2 SVGIG (reference sequence). CDR3 region: CAWGAGGPVGELFF. CDR3 sequence (DNA): TGTGCCTGGGGGGCGGGAGGGCCGGTCGGGGAGCTGTTTTTT.

The chain combines TRBV7-6 with TRBJ2-7; 9 nucleotides line up with TRBD2. The ends lost 0 bases at V and 3 bases at J; junction bases unmatched: 12. Germline CDR1 and CDR2: SGHVS and FNYEAQ. This CDR3 is 18 amino acids long. The CDR3 region is CASSLADGGGRVYYEQYF. CDR3 bases: TGTGCCAGCAGCTTAGCGGACGGGGGCGGGAGGGTTTACTACGAGCAGTACTTC.

V is TRBV28 and J is TRBJ2-3; a weak D match, TRBD2 (6 bases). CDR1 and CDR2 from the germline V gene are MDHEN and SYDVKM. The CDR3 is 12 residues long. Trimming stripped 5 bases from V and 9 bases from J, with 12 bases between. The chain's CDR3 is CASSPGLRTQYF. The CDR3 coding sequence is TGTGCCAGCAGTCCGGGACTCCGCACGCAGTATTTT.